These 25 T cell receptor beta chains were sequenced from one sample in a study of cytomegalovirus exposure and HLA in healthy donors. The PCR had 60 Vbeta and 13 Jbeta primers. The data were produced by immunoSEQ multiplex PCR, yet TCRdb's version contains in-frame clones alone and is incomplete. The data show hundreds of thousands of clones, 85% to 90% seen once. The sequenced material came from PBMCs. Receptor source: a woman between 18 and 29 years old in good health and CMV-seronegative.

This clone was observed a handful of times. V usage is TRBV9 and J usage is TRBJ2-4; D perhaps matches TRBD2 (5 bases). The CDR3 runs to 13 residues. Germline loops: CDR1 SGDLS, CDR2 YYNGEE. Between the trimmed V and J ends, which lost 3 bases and 9 bases, there was a span of 13 bases. CDR3 nucleotide sequence: TGTGCCAGCAGCGAAGGGAGCGATAGCATTCAGTACTTC. Its protein product is CASSEGSDSIQYF.

The J gene is TRBJ1-5, the V gene TRBV29-1; possible D gene TRBD1, 6 bases. Germline CDR1 SQVTM, CDR2 ANQGSEA. V dropped 7 bases and J dropped 0 bases, with 10 bases sitting between them. The CDR3 runs to 13 residues. The CDR3 is CSAQGNSNQPQHF. The DNA of the CDR3 is TGCAGCGCACAGGGAAATAGCAATCAGCCCCAGCATTTT.

V gene TRBV7-9 combines with J gene TRBJ1-2; D possibly corresponds to TRBD1 (6 bases). Germline CDR1 SEHNR, CDR2 FQNEAQ (reference sequence). Trimming removed 5 bases at V and 6 bases at J, with 13 bases between. The length of the CDR3 is 13 residues. The CDR3 region is CASSRGQFHGYTF. As DNA, the CDR3 is TGTGCCAGCAGCCGAGGACAGTTCCATGGCTACACCTTC.

Notes on this clone: One end of the junction varies from germline; a read error may be responsible. The chain carries TRBV5-1 and TRBJ1-1; 9 nucleotides match TRBD1. This CDR3 has 14 amino acids. In germline, CDR1 is SGHRS, CDR2 YFSETQ. CDR3 nucleotides: TGCGCCAGCAGGTTGGGACAGGGCACACCCCCAGCTTTCTTT. It codes for CASRLGQGTPPAFF. The full variable domain, with the rest looked up from reference TRBV5-1 and TRBJ1-1, is KAGVTQTPRYLIKTRGQQVTLSCSPISGHRSVSWYQQTPGQGLQFLFEYFSETQRNKGNFPGRFSGRQFSNSRSEMNVSTLELGDSALYLCASRLGQGTPPAFFGQGTRLTVV.

The V gene is TRBV13, the J gene TRBJ2-3; the match to TRBD2 covers 7 bases. V trimming: 4 bases; J trimming: 2 bases; junction bases outside the gene matches: 9. Germline lookup yields CDR1 PRHDT and CDR2 FYEKMQ (reference sequence). This CDR3 is built from 16 residues. CDR3 DNA: TGTGCCAGCAGCTCCCGGACTAGTTGGGACACAGATACGCAGTATTTT. This encodes CASSSRTSWDTDTQYF.

The chain couples TRBV2 to TRBJ1-2; a possible D gene is TRBD1 (6 bases). Deletions cut 2 bases from V and 5 bases from J, with 12 bases between. CDR3 length equals 14 residues. CDR1 is SNHLY and CDR2 is FYNNEI in the germline V gene. The CDR3 protein is CASSELGQLYGYTF. The CDR3 bases are TGTGCCAGCAGTGAACTCGGACAGCTATATGGCTACACCTTC.

The CDR3 sequence is CASSLDGRQNYGYTF. The CDR3 DNA follows: TGTGCCAGCAGCTTAGACGGCCGACAAAACTATGGCTACACCTTC. This chain joins TRBV7-9 and TRBJ1-2; no firm D call. The CDR3 has 15 residues. Germline assignment: CDR1 SEHNR and CDR2 FQNEAQ (reference sequence). V dropped 1 base and J dropped 2 bases, with 11 bases sitting between them.

J is TRBJ1-5 and V is TRBV6-6; 8 bases fit TRBD1. The germline V gene has CDR1 MNHNY and CDR2 SVGAGI (reference sequence). CDR3 length equals 16 residues. Trimming took 7 bases from V and 0 from J; bases not matched to a gene: 8. The CDR3 DNA reads as TGTGCCAGCACCCACAGGGGGACGGATAGCAATCAGCCCCAGCATTTT. The encoded protein is CASTHRGTDSNQPQHF.

The CDR3 nucleotides are TGTGCCAGCAGCTCTCAGCCGGGACAGGGGGTCCCAGATACGCAGTATTTT. Its translation: CASSSQPGQGVPDTQYF. The rearrangement links TRBV7-9 to TRBJ2-3, with 11 bases lining up with TRBD1. There are 17 residues in the CDR3. Trimming took 4 bases from V and 4 from J; bases not matched to a gene: 10. CDR1 is SEHNR, CDR2 FQNEAQ, per germline (reference sequence).

In this sample, this clone turned up once. The chain has TRBV5-1 and TRBJ1-1; D call uncertain. This CDR3 region has 15 residues. Germline assignment: CDR1 SGHRS and CDR2 YFSETQ. V was trimmed by 0 bases and J by 3 bases, leaving 12 bases between them. CDR3 sequence: CASSLEYQSYTEAFF. As DNA, the CDR3 is TGCGCCAGCAGCTTGGAATACCAGTCATACACTGAAGCTTTCTTT.

The chain is built from TRBV7-4 and TRBJ1-4; no clear D. Germline V gene lookup returns CDR1 SGHVT and CDR2 SQSDAQ. The germline V and J ends were trimmed by 5 bases and 0 bases, with 19 bases remaining between them. The CDR3 totals 18 residues. DNA for the CDR3: TGTGCCAGCAGCCTACCATACGCCGCCAAACCAACTAATGAAAAACTGTTTTTT. Amino acid sequence: CASSLPYAAKPTNEKLFF.

This chain links TRBV10-3 with TRBJ2-7, with a tentative D call TRBD2 (5 bases). The V end was cut by 0 bases, the J end by 4 bases, with 13 bases between. The CDR3 has 15 amino acids. Per germline, CDR1 ENHRY and CDR2 SYGVKD. This CDR3 is CAISESAVGEYEQYF. The CDR3 DNA sequence: TGTGCCATCAGTGAGTCTGCGGTCGGGGAATACGAGCAGTACTTC.

CDR3 sequence: CASSDFNSNYEQYF. CDR3 nucleotide sequence: TGTGCCAGCAGTGACTTTAACTCAAACTACGAGCAGTACTTC. The chain carries TRBV6-4 and TRBJ2-7; D unresolved. This CDR3 comprises 14 residues. Between the trimmed V and J ends, which lost 1 base and 3 bases, there was a span of 10 bases. Per germline, CDR1 MRHNA and CDR2 SNTAGT.

The chain has TRBV7-2 and TRBJ2-7; 9 nucleotides align to TRBD2. Looked up from germline, CDR1 is SGHTA and CDR2 is FQGNSA. This CDR3 has 15 residues. The V and J ends lost 1 base and 2 bases, in that order; junction bases with no gene match: 3. The CDR3 DNA follows: TGTGCCAGCAGCTTAGGGGGGACTAGCCCCTACGAGCAGTACTTC. This gives the protein CASSLGGTSPYEQYF.

The chain has TRBV6-1 and TRBJ1-6; tentatively, D is TRBD1 (5 bases). In germline, CDR1 is MNHNS, CDR2 SASEGT. V was pared by 0 bases and J by 0 bases, with 18 bases between. This CDR3 has 20 amino acids. The CDR3, as DNA: TGTGCCAGCAGTGAAGCCAACAAGTTTGACAGAAGCTCCTATAATTCACCCCTCCACTTT. The encoded protein is CASSEANKFDRSSYNSPLHF.

The V gene is TRBV28, the J gene TRBJ1-5; D remains ambiguous. Germline V gene lookup returns CDR1 MDHEN and CDR2 SYDVKM. Between the trimmed V and J ends, which lost 5 bases and 0 bases, there was a span of 11 bases. There are 15 residues in the CDR3. CDR3 in DNA: TGTGCCAGCAGTCCGACGGGATATAGCAATCAGCCCCAGCATTTT. The encoded protein is CASSPTGYSNQPQHF. Full variable domain (outside the CDR3, taken from reference TRBV28 and TRBJ1-5): DVKVTQSSRYLVKRTGEKVFLECVQDMDHENMFWYRQDPGLGLRLIYFSYDVKMKEKGDIPEGYSVSREKKERFSLILESASTNQTSMYLCASSPTGYSNQPQHFGDGTRLSIL.

The rearrangement uses TRBV7-8 and TRBJ2-2, with 8 bases lining up with TRBD1. V gave up 4 bases and J gave up 2 bases; unmatched junction bases: 9. Germline CDR1 and CDR2: SGHVS and FQNEAQ. The CDR3 has 17 amino acids. In nucleotides, the CDR3 is TGTGCCAGCAGCTCCCTTGCAGGGGGCCGCAACACCGGGGAGCTGTTTTTT. Amino acid sequence: CASSSLAGGRNTGELFF. Complete variable domain (other parts from reference TRBV7-8 and TRBJ2-2): GAGVSQSPRYKVAKRGQDVALRCDPISGHVSLFWYQQALGQGPEFLTYFQNEAQLDKSGLPSDRFFAERPEGSVSTLKIQRTQQEDSAVYLCASSSLAGGRNTGELFFGEGSRLTVL.

The rearrangement links TRBV11-3 to TRBJ2-2, with 7 bases fitting TRBD1. CDR3 length: 19 amino acids. V was pared by 5 bases and J by 3 bases, with 18 bases of the junction left unmatched. The germline V gene has CDR1 SGHNT and CDR2 YENEEA. CDR3 coding DNA: TGTGCCAGCAGCCCGAACCGCTGGGGGACAGATCAAGACACCGGGGAGCTGTTTTTT. This encodes CASSPNRWGTDQDTGELFF.

V and J are TRBV6-6 and TRBJ2-2; TRBD2 matches at 7 bases. V lost 6 bases, J lost 1 base, and 2 bases stayed unmatched. CDR1 is MNHNY and CDR2 is SVGAGI in the germline V gene (reference sequence). The CDR3 spans 14 residues. The CDR3 is CASSRGENTGELFF. The CDR3 DNA reads TGTGCCAGCAGCCGGGGGGAGAACACCGGGGAGCTGTTTTTT.

V and J are TRBV7-8 and TRBJ2-2; D uncertain. Germline assignment: CDR1 SGHVS and CDR2 FQNEAQ. This CDR3 contains 16 residues. V was clipped by 3 bases and J by 4 bases, with 15 bases between them. The CDR3 DNA is TGTGCCAGCAGCTTCACCCCTCAGGCCCTCACCGGGGAGCTGTTTTTT. As protein: CASSFTPQALTGELFF.

The V call is TRBV19, the J call TRBJ1-5, with D maybe TRBD1 (5 bases). Trimming took 5 bases from V and 6 from J, leaving 11 bases between them. The CDR3 consists of 13 residues. Germline V lookup: CDR1 LNHDA, CDR2 SQIVND (reference sequence). CDR3 nucleotide sequence: TGTGCCAGTAGTCAGGGACTCTCTCAGCCCCAGCATTTT. This encodes CASSQGLSQPQHF.

The V gene is TRBV9, the J gene TRBJ1-2; possibly TRBD1 for D (6 bases). The V end lost 0 bases, the J end lost 3 bases, and 12 bases lay between the germline ends. This CDR3 has 15 residues. Per germline, CDR1 SGDLS and CDR2 YYNGEE. The DNA for the CDR3 is TGTGCCAGCAGCGTAGCAGCAGGGGCGGACTATGGCTACACCTTC. This codes for CASSVAAGADYGYTF.

The chain combines TRBV19 with TRBJ2-7; the D gene is possibly TRBD1 (5 bases). Germline assignment: CDR1 LNHDA and CDR2 SQIVND (reference sequence). Trimming pared 6 bases from V and 2 bases from J, leaving 11 bases between. The length of the CDR3 is 13 residues. In nucleotides, the CDR3 is TGTGCCAGTAGCTTGAAAGGGGCCTACGAGCAGTACTTC. This codes for CASSLKGAYEQYF.

The rearrangement uses TRBV19 and TRBJ1-4; 7 bases are shared with TRBD1. The CDR3 extends over 16 amino acids. From germline, CDR1 is LNHDA and CDR2 SQIVND (reference sequence). Trimming removed 5 bases from V and 5 bases from J; junction bases left unmatched: 11. The CDR3 loop is CASSPTRQGPNEKLFF. Here the CDR3 DNA reads TGTGCCAGTAGTCCCACCCGACAGGGACCGAATGAAAAACTGTTTTTT.

V usage is TRBV5-1 and J usage is TRBJ2-5; 9 bases match TRBD2. Germline V gene data show CDR1 as SGHRS and CDR2 as YFSETQ. The V and J ends lost 0 bases and 2 bases, in that order; junction bases with no gene match: 8. This CDR3 is 17 amino acids long. The chain's CDR3 is CASSLASVAGVQETQYF. The CDR3 DNA reads TGCGCCAGCAGCTTGGCCTCAGTAGCGGGGGTTCAAGAGACCCAGTACTTC.